The next 10 T cell receptor beta chains were all read from a single sample in a study of early T cells in non-severe SARS-CoV-2 infection. TCRdb processed the 5' RACE reads anew with MiXCR; each CDR3 protein has one entry. This table has 80,000 to 100,000 distinct CDR3 sequences, over 9% appearing once. The sequencing sample was made of whole blood. These receptors originate from an adult who was a healthcare worker with PCR-confirmed SARS-CoV-2 infection or an uninfected control (not recorded which).

J is TRBJ2-7 and V is TRBV7-3; 7 bases fit TRBD1. V trimming: 3 bases; J trimming: 2 bases; junction bases outside the gene matches: 7. CDR1 and CDR2 (germline): SGHTA, FQGTGA. The CDR3 has 15 residues. In DNA, the CDR3 is TGTGCCAGCAGCTTCTTTCCCGGGACAGCCTACGAGCAGTACTTC. It is translated as CASSFFPGTAYEQYF.

This clonotype was counted only a few times. The chain combines TRBV12-5 with TRBJ2-1; D unclear. CDR1 LGHNT and CDR2 FRNRAP come from the germline V gene. The V and J ends lost 5 bases and 10 bases respectively, with 12 bases between them. The CDR3 contains 12 residues. DNA for the CDR3: TGTGCTAGTGGTCCCCCCAGGCGGGAGCAGTTCTTC. It is translated as CASGPPRREQFF.

This clonotype was seen repeatedly, ten times or more. The CDR3 reads CASSGDRNTEAFF. CDR3 nucleotides: TGTGCCAGCAGCGGAGACAGGAACACTGAAGCTTTCTTT. The chain combines TRBV7-3 with TRBJ1-1, with D possibly matching TRBD1 (5 bases). CDR3 length: 13 residues. Germline CDR1 and CDR2: SGHTA and FQGTGA. V shed 5 bases and J shed 1 base, with 8 bases lying between them.

The V call is TRBV7-9, the J call TRBJ2-5, with D perhaps TRBD2 (5 bases). Trimming cost V 5 bases and J 4 bases, with 11 bases left between them. CDR1 is SEHNR and CDR2 is FQNEAQ in the germline V gene (reference sequence). The CDR3 length is 13 residues. The CDR3 loop is CASSRGNGETQYF. CDR3 coding DNA: TGTGCCAGCAGCCGGGGAAATGGAGAGACCCAGTACTTC.

V and J are TRBV12-3 or TRBV12-4 and TRBJ2-5, with 7 bases lining up with TRBD1. The CDR3 extends over 14 amino acids. Germline trimming cut 4 bases from V and 4 bases from J; bases unmatched to any gene: 6. The chain's CDR3 is CASSSWDRRETQYF. Written as DNA, the CDR3 is TGTGCCAGCAGTTCGTGGGACAGACGAGAGACCCAGTACTTC.

This clonotype was observed a few times. J is TRBJ2-1 and V is TRBV10-3, with D unresolved. Trimming took off 0 bases at V and 7 bases at J, with 7 bases between the two ends. This CDR3 is 13 amino acids long. The germline gives CDR1 ENHRY, CDR2 SYGVKD. The CDR3 DNA sequence: TGTGCCATCAGTGAGTCGAACATGAATGAGCAGTTCTTC. As protein: CAISESNMNEQFF.

This clonotype occurred a few times. V usage is TRBV27 and J usage is TRBJ2-1, with 10 bases matching TRBD1. J gave up 10 bases and V 4 bases, and 10 bases lay outside the gene matches. Per the germline V gene, CDR1 is MNHEY and CDR2 is SMNVEV (reference sequence). The CDR3 consists of 15 residues. CDR3 coding DNA: TGTGCCAGCAGTTCGACAGGGGGCAAAAGGAGCGAGCAGTTCTTC. Residues: CASSSTGGKRSEQFF.

The rearrangement uses TRBV7-6 and TRBJ2-3; 13 nucleotides agree with TRBD2. Germline CDR1 and CDR2: SGHVS and FNYEAQ. The CDR3 runs 17 residues. Losses at the gene ends were 4 bases for V and 2 bases for J; bases not matched to a gene: 6. The CDR3 region has the DNA TGTGCCAGCAGCTCGGGACTAGCGGGATGGACCACAGATACGCAGTATTTT. Protein product: CASSSGLAGWTTDTQYF.

V usage is TRBV5-1 and J usage is TRBJ2-3, with 7 bases identical to TRBD2. Trimming at V came to 5 bases and at J to 6 bases, leaving 12 bases not matched to a gene. The CDR3 contains 15 residues. Germline lookup yields CDR1 SGHRS and CDR2 YFSETQ. CDR3 nucleotide sequence: TGCGCCAGCAGTACCGGGACTATCAACCGGGATACGCAGTATTTT. Translating gives CASSTGTINRDTQYF. The full variable domain, with the rest looked up from reference TRBV5-1 and TRBJ2-3, is KAGVTQTPRYLIKTRGQQVTLSCSPISGHRSVSWYQQTPGQGLQFLFEYFSETQRNKGNFPGRFSGRQFSNSRSEMNVSTLELGDSALYLCASSTGTINRDTQYFGPGTRLTVL.

This clonotype showed up just a few times. V is TRBV20-1 and J is TRBJ2-3, with a tentative D call TRBD2 (5 bases). CDR3 length: 11 residues. The V end was cut by 6 bases, the J end by 14 bases, with 18 bases between. The germline V gene has CDR1 DFQATT and CDR2 SNEGSKA (reference sequence). For the CDR3, the DNA is TGCAGTGCCAAAGAGGGAGCAGGAGGGTATTTT. This gives the protein CSAKEGAGGYF.